These T cell receptor beta chains were read from a single sample in a study of beta chain features in type 1 diabetes. Here immunoSEQ multiplex PCR was the method, and the copy in TCRdb shows in-frame clones only, minus some. The sample includes about 140,000 clones, 6.9% of them seen just once. The sequencing input was central memory CD4+ T cells from blood. The source is a woman aged 25-40 years in good health. The CDR3 runs from the conserved cysteine through the conserved F or W. The order of the fields is J gene, V gene, clone size, D gene, CDR3 protein, CDR3 DNA. The D gene is left open where the match is weak. The listing skips clone size in some rows; elsewhere it reads once, few, many or a size class.

j_call: TRBJ2-7
v_call: TRBV9
clone_size: -
d_call: TRBD2
cdr3_aa: CASTRTSGSYEQYF
cdr3_nt: TGTGCCAGCACCCGGACTAGCGGCAGCTACGAGCAGTACTTC

j_call: TRBJ2-2
v_call: TRBV9
clone_size: many
d_call: -
cdr3_aa: CASSVDRENTGELFF
cdr3_nt: TGTGCCAGCAGCGTAGATCGGGAGAACACCGGGGAGCTGTTTTTT

j_call: TRBJ2-7
v_call: TRBV9
clone_size: few
d_call: -
cdr3_aa: CASSVVGGEGILLRRDEQYF
cdr3_nt: TGTGCCAGCAGCGTAGTAGGGGGGGAGGGAATTCTCCTTCGGAGGGACGAGCAGTACTTC

j_call: TRBJ2-2
v_call: TRBV7-9
clone_size: few
d_call: TRBD2
cdr3_aa: CASSLKGGRSFTGELFF
cdr3_nt: TGTGCCAGCAGCTTAAAAGGCGGGAGGTCCTTCACCGGGGAGCTGTTTTTT

j_call: TRBJ1-1
v_call: TRBV5-1
clone_size: -
d_call: -
cdr3_aa: CASSRVGGNTEAFF
cdr3_nt: TGCGCCAGCAGCAGAGTAGGGGGGAACACTGAAGCTTTCTTT

j_call: TRBJ2-3
v_call: TRBV9
clone_size: -
d_call: -
cdr3_aa: CASSVAPLTTDTQYF
cdr3_nt: TGTGCCAGCAGCGTGGCCCCTTTGACAACAGATACGCAGTATTTT

j_call: TRBJ1-4
v_call: TRBV5-1
clone_size: -
d_call: -
cdr3_aa: CASSLGAGSTANEKLFF
cdr3_nt: TGCGCCAGCAGCTTGGGGGCAGGGTCCACGGCTAATGAAAAACTGTTTTTT

j_call: TRBJ1-5
v_call: TRBV4-3
clone_size: -
d_call: -
cdr3_aa: CASSQDRADHQPQHF
cdr3_nt: TGCGCCAGCAGCCAAGACAGGGCGGATCATCAGCCCCAGCATTTT

j_call: TRBJ2-1
v_call: TRBV7-2
clone_size: few
d_call: -
cdr3_aa: CASSSSRDMSEQFF
cdr3_nt: TGTGCCAGCAGCTCGTCCCGGGACATGAGTGAGCAGTTCTTC

j_call: TRBJ2-7
v_call: TRBV4-3
clone_size: -
d_call: TRBD2
cdr3_aa: CASSVGITGGGYEQYF
cdr3_nt: TGCGCCAGCAGTGTAGGTATAACGGGAGGAGGGTACGAGCAGTACTTC

j_call: TRBJ2-6
v_call: TRBV5-1
clone_size: -
d_call: -
cdr3_aa: CASSLAVSGANVLTF
cdr3_nt: TGCGCCAGCAGCTTGGCCGTCTCTGGGGCCAACGTCCTGACTTTC

j_call: TRBJ2-3
v_call: TRBV7-2
clone_size: -
d_call: -
cdr3_aa: CASSSRLGGTDTQYF
cdr3_nt: TGTGCCAGCAGCTCTAGACTAGGGGGCACAGATACGCAGTATTTT

j_call: TRBJ2-1
v_call: TRBV19
clone_size: -
d_call: TRBD2
cdr3_aa: CASSITLAGEYNEQFF
cdr3_nt: TGTGCCAGTAGTATAACCCTAGCGGGAGAATACAATGAGCAGTTCTTC

j_call: TRBJ2-7
v_call: TRBV14
clone_size: -
d_call: TRBD2
cdr3_aa: CASSQSTGLAFREQYF
cdr3_nt: TGTGCCAGCAGCCAATCCACGGGACTAGCGTTTCGGGAGCAGTACTTC

j_call: TRBJ2-3
v_call: TRBV5-1
clone_size: many
d_call: TRBD2
cdr3_aa: CASSGLAVGTDTQYF
cdr3_nt: TGCGCCAGCAGCGGACTAGCGGTGGGGACAGATACGCAGTATTTT

j_call: TRBJ2-7
v_call: TRBV9
clone_size: few
d_call: TRBD1
cdr3_aa: CASSGGQGVVDEQYF
cdr3_nt: TGTGCCAGCAGCGGAGGACAGGGGGTAGTTGACGAGCAGTACTTC

j_call: TRBJ2-3
v_call: TRBV10-3
clone_size: -
d_call: TRBD2
cdr3_aa: CAISVSTSGRDTQYF
cdr3_nt: TGTGCCATCAGTGTGTCGACTAGCGGGAGGGATACGCAGTATTTT

j_call: TRBJ2-1
v_call: TRBV4-2
clone_size: few
d_call: -
cdr3_aa: CASTTTVEGSYNEQFF
cdr3_nt: TGTGCCAGCACCACAACGGTTGAGGGCTCCTACAATGAGCAGTTCTTC

j_call: TRBJ2-7
v_call: TRBV5-8
clone_size: few
d_call: -
cdr3_aa: CASSRGLRRRTSSYEQYF
cdr3_nt: TGTGCCAGCAGCCGAGGCCTCCGCAGAAGGACATCTTCCTACGAGCAGTACTTC

j_call: TRBJ2-7
v_call: TRBV4-3
clone_size: few
d_call: -
cdr3_aa: CASSPSAGSLYLAYEQYF
cdr3_nt: TGCGCCAGCAGCCCGTCCGCCGGGTCCCTCTACCTTGCCTACGAGCAGTACTTC

j_call: TRBJ2-1
v_call: TRBV7-2
clone_size: few
d_call: -
cdr3_aa: CASSLYRGEQFF
cdr3_nt: TGTGCCAGCAGCTTATATCGCGGAGAGCAGTTCTTC

j_call: TRBJ2-7
v_call: TRBV7-8
clone_size: -
d_call: TRBD2
cdr3_aa: CASSRGLAGGLSYEQYF
cdr3_nt: TGTGCCAGCAGCCGAGGACTAGCGGGAGGGCTTTCCTACGAGCAGTACTTC

j_call: TRBJ2-6
v_call: TRBV7-9
clone_size: -
d_call: TRBD1
cdr3_aa: CASRPGQGSGANVLTF
cdr3_nt: TGTGCCAGCAGGCCGGGACAGGGATCTGGGGCCAACGTCCTGACTTTC

j_call: TRBJ2-1
v_call: TRBV4-3
clone_size: many
d_call: TRBD1
cdr3_aa: CASSRSGGAVNEQFF
cdr3_nt: TGCGCCAGCAGCCGGTCAGGGGGTGCCGTCAATGAGCAGTTCTTC

j_call: TRBJ2-1
v_call: TRBV4-2
clone_size: many
d_call: TRBD2
cdr3_aa: CASRLRLAGDNEQFF
cdr3_nt: TGTGCCAGCAGGTTGAGACTAGCGGGGGACAATGAGCAGTTCTTC

j_call: TRBJ2-5
v_call: TRBV12-5
clone_size: -
d_call: -
cdr3_aa: CASGDPTRETQYF
cdr3_nt: TGTGCTAGTGGTGACCCCACTAGGGAGACCCAGTACTTC

j_call: TRBJ2-7
v_call: TRBV5-1
clone_size: few
d_call: -
cdr3_aa: CASSLARESYEQYF
cdr3_nt: TGCGCCAGCAGCTTGGCCCGGGAGTCATACGAGCAGTACTTC

j_call: TRBJ1-2
v_call: TRBV29-1
clone_size: -
d_call: TRBD1
cdr3_aa: CSVEEPGTAYGYTF
cdr3_nt: TGCAGCGTTGAGGAACCCGGGACAGCCTATGGCTACACCTTC

j_call: TRBJ2-5
v_call: TRBV19
clone_size: few
d_call: -
cdr3_aa: CASSIDQVTTQETQYF
cdr3_nt: TGTGCCAGTAGTATAGATCAGGTCACCACCCAAGAGACCCAGTACTTC

j_call: TRBJ2-3
v_call: TRBV7-2
clone_size: few
d_call: TRBD2
cdr3_aa: CASSQSPTSGREDYF
cdr3_nt: TGTGCCAGCAGCCAAAGCCCGACTAGCGGGAGGGAGGATTATTTT

j_call: TRBJ2-4
v_call: TRBV28
clone_size: few
d_call: TRBD2
cdr3_aa: CASSLFPGGGGIQYF
cdr3_nt: TGTGCCAGCAGTTTATTTCCTGGCGGGGGTGGCATTCAGTACTTC

j_call: TRBJ2-2
v_call: TRBV12-5
clone_size: -
d_call: TRBD1
cdr3_aa: CASGLRAGGDTGELFF
cdr3_nt: TGTGCTAGTGGTTTGAGGGCAGGGGGCGACACCGGGGAGCTGTTTTTT

j_call: TRBJ1-2
v_call: TRBV13
clone_size: many
d_call: -
cdr3_aa: CASSLKVSGFNYGYTF
cdr3_nt: TGTGCCAGCAGCTTAAAGGTCTCAGGGTTTAACTATGGCTACACCTTC

j_call: TRBJ2-2
v_call: TRBV18
clone_size: few
d_call: -
cdr3_aa: CASSPGMAGLNTGELFF
cdr3_nt: TGTGCCAGCTCACCTGGTATGGCGGGACTGAACACCGGGGAGCTGTTTTTT

j_call: TRBJ2-2
v_call: TRBV9
clone_size: many
d_call: -
cdr3_aa: CASSVGGNAGELFF
cdr3_nt: TGTGCCAGCAGCGTAGGAGGGAACGCCGGGGAGCTGTTTTTT

j_call: TRBJ1-2
v_call: TRBV5-6
clone_size: -
d_call: TRBD1
cdr3_aa: CASSFGRTGKGNYGYTF
cdr3_nt: TGTGCCAGCAGCTTTGGGCGGACAGGGAAGGGTAACTATGGCTACACCTTC

j_call: TRBJ2-1
v_call: TRBV9
clone_size: -
d_call: -
cdr3_aa: CASSSQYNEQFF
cdr3_nt: TGTGCCAGCAGCTCCCAATACAATGAGCAGTTCTTC

j_call: TRBJ2-1
v_call: TRBV30
clone_size: few
d_call: -
cdr3_aa: CAWSPGQKQFF
cdr3_nt: TGTGCCTGGAGTCCCGGACAGAAGCAGTTCTTC

j_call: TRBJ1-1
v_call: TRBV9
clone_size: -
d_call: -
cdr3_aa: CASSSHAGVGEAFF
cdr3_nt: TGTGCCAGCAGCTCCCATGCCGGGGTCGGTGAAGCTTTCTTT

j_call: TRBJ2-1
v_call: TRBV28
clone_size: few
d_call: TRBD1
cdr3_aa: CASSSQGAHNEQFF
cdr3_nt: TGTGCCAGCAGTTCCCAGGGGGCCCACAATGAGCAGTTCTTC

j_call: TRBJ1-5
v_call: TRBV28
clone_size: few
d_call: -
cdr3_aa: CASSFSGLMFQPQHF
cdr3_nt: TGTGCCAGCAGTTTTTCGGGGTTAATGTTCCAGCCCCAGCATTTT

j_call: TRBJ1-4
v_call: TRBV10-3
clone_size: few
d_call: -
cdr3_aa: CAISDPGASNEKLFF
cdr3_nt: TGTGCCATCAGTGACCCAGGTGCCTCTAATGAAAAACTGTTTTTT

j_call: TRBJ2-5
v_call: TRBV7-9
clone_size: -
d_call: TRBD2
cdr3_aa: CASRQSGTGETQYF
cdr3_nt: TGTGCCAGCAGGCAAAGCGGGACTGGAGAGACCCAGTACTTC

j_call: TRBJ2-6
v_call: TRBV28
clone_size: few
d_call: TRBD1
cdr3_aa: CASSSTGRSGANVLTF
cdr3_nt: TGTGCCAGCAGTTCGACAGGGCGCTCTGGGGCCAACGTCCTGACTTTC

j_call: TRBJ2-2
v_call: TRBV27
clone_size: -
d_call: -
cdr3_aa: CASSKGPLTGELFF
cdr3_nt: TGTGCCAGCAGTAAGGGGCCCTTAACCGGGGAGCTGTTTTTT

j_call: TRBJ2-1
v_call: TRBV28
clone_size: many
d_call: -
cdr3_aa: CASISHKSYNEQFF
cdr3_nt: TGTGCCAGCATCTCCCACAAATCGTACAATGAGCAGTTCTTC

j_call: TRBJ2-5
v_call: TRBV6-1
clone_size: few
d_call: -
cdr3_aa: CASTNRRGQETQYF
cdr3_nt: TGTGCCAGCACAAACCGTCGCGGCCAAGAGACCCAGTACTTC

j_call: TRBJ2-1
v_call: TRBV11-2
clone_size: many
d_call: TRBD1
cdr3_aa: CASRTDRGSYNEQFF
cdr3_nt: TGTGCCAGCAGAACGGACAGGGGTTCCTACAATGAGCAGTTCTTC

j_call: TRBJ2-7
v_call: TRBV9
clone_size: few
d_call: -
cdr3_aa: CASSVEGGGGAWSEQYF
cdr3_nt: TGTGCCAGCAGCGTAGAGGGAGGGGGGGGCGCGTGGTCCGAGCAGTACTTC

j_call: TRBJ1-2
v_call: TRBV28
clone_size: -
d_call: -
cdr3_aa: CASSTPFNREGGYGYTF
cdr3_nt: TGTGCCAGCAGTACACCATTTAACAGAGAAGGGGGCTATGGCTACACCTTC

j_call: TRBJ2-4
v_call: TRBV19
clone_size: -
d_call: TRBD2
cdr3_aa: CASTPSGSVDIQYF
cdr3_nt: TGTGCCAGTACCCCTAGCGGGAGCGTCGACATTCAGTACTTC

j_call: TRBJ1-1
v_call: TRBV7-9
clone_size: few
d_call: -
cdr3_aa: CASSLRGAGTEAFF
cdr3_nt: TGTGCCAGCAGCTTGAGGGGAGCGGGGACTGAAGCTTTCTTT